This T cell receptor beta chain was obtained from a study of blood T cell repertoires in COVID-19. Study-wide context: Acute and convalescent COVID-19 samples came from the United States, Italy and Spain. T cells, B-cell-depleted T cells, or PBMCs supplied cDNA or gDNA.

Original handling: Reference gene primer amplification gave estimated nucleated cell counts. The assay was immunoSEQ multiplex PCR, and TCRdb's table has in-frame clones only and misses some. The V and J calls and clone size were taken over from that table, and D and trimming were inferred from the DNA. The sample consists of some 150,000 clones, roughly 80% of them appearing once. The V end lost 2 bases, the J end lost 3 bases, and 13 bases lay between the germline ends. The CDR3 totals 16 residues. CDR1 and CDR2 from the germline V gene are MNHNS and SASEGT. V and J are TRBV6-1 and TRBJ1-4; D perhaps matches TRBD1 (6 bases). The specimen sequenced was peripheral blood. The clonotype was recovered from a woman aged 80 or over with acute or convalescent COVID-19. CDR3 protein: CASSESGAMANEKLFF. CDR3 in DNA: TGTGCCAGCAGTGAATCAGGGGCCATGGCTAATGAAAAACTGTTTTTT.